The 26 T cell receptor beta chains given below trace back to one sample, sequenced in a study of cytomegalovirus exposure and HLA in healthy donors (dated 2017 in TCRdb). The method was the immunoSEQ multiplex PCR assay. TCRdb obtained this table from immuneACCESS and retained in-frame rearrangements with V and J assigned. These tables miss some clones; where compared with another copy, unresolved V genes account for less than half of the shortfall, and the remainder is unexplained. The table for this sample lists 60,000 to 85,000 clones; around 94% of them were counted only once. Together, the top ten hold roughly 1.4% of the sample. Material for sequencing was PBMCs. The source of these receptors is a man aged 18 to 30 in good health and CMV-seropositive.

The chain couples TRBV7-9 to TRBJ1-3; TRBD1 matches at 7 bases. This CDR3 comprises 17 residues. CDR1 and CDR2 from the germline V gene are SEHNR and FQNEAQ (reference sequence). Trimming took 3 bases from V and 2 from J; bases not matched to a gene: 10. The chain's CDR3 is CASSLTDRDQTGNTIYF. CDR3 nucleotides: TGTGCCAGCAGCTTGACTGACAGGGATCAGACTGGAAACACCATATATTTT.

The gene calls are TRBV2 and TRBJ1-1; possible D gene TRBD1, 5 bases. V lost 6 bases and J 11 bases, leaving 16 bases between the germline ends. CDR1 and CDR2 (germline): SNHLY, FYNNEI. CDR3 length: 12 amino acids. CDR3 in DNA: TGTGCCAGCAGACCCCCGGGGGAGGCTGCTTTCTTT. Protein sequence: CASRPPGEAAFF.

This clone was seen a single time. J is TRBJ1-1 and V is TRBV28; possibly TRBD1 for D (6 bases). Germline lookup yields CDR1 MDHEN and CDR2 SYDVKM. The ends were cut back, 6 bases at V and 4 bases at J, with 9 bases in the middle. The CDR3 is 12 residues long. This chain's CDR3 is CASRGGGTEAFF. CDR3 nucleotide sequence: TGTGCCAGCAGAGGGGGGGGCACTGAAGCTTTCTTT. Complete variable domain (other parts from reference TRBV28 and TRBJ1-1): DVKVTQSSRYLVKRTGEKVFLECVQDMDHENMFWYRQDPGLGLRLIYFSYDVKMKEKGDIPEGYSVSREKKERFSLILESASTNQTSMYLCASRGGGTEAFFGQGTRLTVV.

The CDR3 here is CASSLIPSNTDTQYF. DNA of the CDR3: TGTGCCAGCAGCTTAATACCTAGTAATACAGATACGCAGTATTTT. The chain is built from TRBV7-3 and TRBJ2-3, with no clear D. CDR1 is SGHTA and CDR2 is FQGTGA in the germline V gene. The V end was cut by 1 base, the J end by 3 bases, with 11 bases between. This CDR3 is built from 15 residues.

V is TRBV5-1 and J is TRBJ2-1, with a tentative D call TRBD2 (5 bases). Trimming stripped 6 bases from V and 4 bases from J, with 17 bases between. The CDR3 runs 15 residues. CDR1 SGHRS and CDR2 YFSETQ come from the germline V gene. For the CDR3, the DNA is TGCGCCAGCATTCCGGGTGGGAGTCTTTACAATGAGCAGTTCTTC. It yields the protein CASIPGGSLYNEQFF.

This sequence joins TRBV6-1 and TRBJ1-2; tentatively, D is TRBD1 (5 bases). V dropped 6 bases and J dropped 4 bases, with 12 bases sitting between them. The germline gives CDR1 MNHNS, CDR2 SASEGT. The CDR3 extends over 13 amino acids. The CDR3 DNA reads as TGTGCCAGCAGGGGGGGTAGGACCTATGGCTACACCTTC. This translates into CASRGGRTYGYTF.

The chain's CDR3 is CASQPLELRYNEQFF. CDR3 bases: TGCGCCAGCCAACCGCTAGAGCTCAGATACAATGAGCAGTTCTTC. The chain uses TRBV5-1 and TRBJ2-1; no clear D. The ends were cut back, 7 bases at V and 4 bases at J, with 18 bases in the middle. Germline V gene data show CDR1 as SGHRS and CDR2 as YFSETQ. This CDR3 contains 15 residues.

The V gene is TRBV18, the J gene TRBJ2-5; TRBD1 is a possible D gene (6 bases). CDR1 KGHSH and CDR2 LQKENI come from the germline V gene. Between the trimmed V and J ends, which lost 2 bases and 5 bases, there was a span of 12 bases. The CDR3 contains 14 residues. The CDR3 coding sequence is TGTGCCAGCTCACCAGTGGACAGAGAGGAGACCCAGTACTTC. Residues: CASSPVDREETQYF.

The V gene is TRBV6-5, the J gene TRBJ1-1; D is unresolved. V was clipped by 4 bases and J by 7 bases, with 16 bases between them. CDR3 size: 14 residues. CDR1 is MNHEY and CDR2 is SVGAGI in the germline V gene. CDR3 sequence (DNA): TGTGCCAGCAGTTCTCCCGGGAGGACCCTTGAAGCTTTCTTT. Its translation is CASSSPGRTLEAFF.

This clone occurred once. The rearrangement uses TRBV27 and TRBJ2-7; D possibly corresponds to TRBD2 (6 bases). The CDR3 is 14 residues long. Germline V gene sequence: CDR1 MNHEY, CDR2 SMNVEV (reference sequence). V was cut by 2 bases and J by 9 bases, with 17 bases left in between. CDR3: CASSLKGPRGTQYF. The CDR3 nucleotides read TGTGCCAGCAGTTTAAAGGGGCCACGCGGGACGCAGTACTTC.

The chain joins TRBV4-2 to TRBJ2-1; D gene unclear. Germline CDR1 reads LGHNA; CDR2 reads YNFKEQ. This CDR3 contains 13 residues. Trimming left V 8 bases short and J 8 bases short, with 16 bases between. CDR3: CASSLALMDEQFF. The DNA of the CDR3 is TGTGCCAGCTCATTAGCTTTGATGGATGAGCAGTTCTTC.

The chain employs TRBV6-1 and TRBJ1-5; 11 nucleotides line up with TRBD1. Per germline, CDR1 MNHNS and CDR2 SASEGT. V lost 6 bases, J lost 9 bases, and 4 bases stayed unmatched. This CDR3 spans 13 amino acids. Written as DNA, the CDR3 is TGTGCCAGCAGCCGGACAGGGGGCGGGCCCCAGCATTTT. Translated, it gives CASSRTGGGPQHF.

This chain connects TRBV10-3 to TRBJ2-7; possibly TRBD2 for D (5 bases). Germline assignment: CDR1 ENHRY and CDR2 SYGVKD. This CDR3 spans 14 amino acids. V lost 3 bases, J lost 4 bases, and 13 bases lay in between. CDR3 loop: CAISDPRTDYEQYF. The CDR3 nucleotides are TGTGCCATCAGTGACCCAAGGACTGATTACGAGCAGTACTTC.

J is TRBJ1-1 and V is TRBV7-9; D is unresolved. V was shortened by 3 bases and J by 1 base, with 6 bases between the two germline ends. The CDR3 covers 13 residues. Germline V gene lookup returns CDR1 SEHNR and CDR2 FQNEAQ (reference sequence). The CDR3 DNA is TGTGCCAGCAGCTTGGAGGCGAACACTGAAGCTTTCTTT. The encoded protein is CASSLEANTEAFF.

The chain combines TRBV5-1 with TRBJ2-3, with 8 bases fitting TRBD2. CDR1 and CDR2 from the germline V gene are SGHRS and YFSETQ. There are 15 residues in the CDR3. The V gene end was trimmed by 3 bases and the J gene end by 2 bases; junction bases not matched to a gene: 5. The CDR3 loop is CASSSLSGTTDTQYF. The CDR3 DNA sequence: TGCGCCAGCAGCTCCCTTAGCGGGACCACAGATACGCAGTATTTT.

The table lists this clone with a count of one. The rearrangement links TRBV27 to TRBJ1-1; D is unresolved. Germline assignment: CDR1 MNHEY and CDR2 SMNVEV (reference sequence). The CDR3 runs 13 residues. The V end was cut by 7 bases, the J end by 4 bases, with 13 bases between. The DNA of the CDR3 is TGTGCCAGCACCGGTCGGGGTGGCACTGAAGCTTTCTTT. Protein product: CASTGRGGTEAFF.

The V and J genes are TRBV10-1 and TRBJ2-1, with D perhaps matching TRBD2 (5 bases). V was cut by 3 bases and J by 0 bases, with 9 bases left in between. The CDR3 contains 15 residues. The V gene's germline CDR1 is WNHNN and CDR2 SYGVQD (reference sequence). The DNA of the CDR3 is TGCGCCAGCAGTGAACAGCGGAGCTCCTACAATGAGCAGTTCTTC. This sequence encodes CASSEQRSSYNEQFF.

The chain uses TRBV30 and TRBJ2-3; D not certain. CDR1 is GTSNPN and CDR2 is SVGIG in the germline V gene (reference sequence). V was trimmed by 3 bases and J by 1 base, leaving 5 bases between them. CDR3 length: 12 amino acids. CDR3 in DNA: TGTGCCTGGAGGCAGGGCACAGATACGCAGTATTTT. This sequence encodes CAWRQGTDTQYF.

V is TRBV5-1 and J is TRBJ2-3, with 7 bases identical to TRBD2. There are 15 residues in the CDR3. Germline V gives CDR1 SGHRS, CDR2 YFSETQ. V shed 4 bases and J 1 base; nucleotides not matched to a gene: 6. The DNA for the CDR3 is TGCGCCAGCAGCGTGCGGGAGCTTGGCACAGATACGCAGTATTTT. It encodes CASSVRELGTDTQYF.

The chain joins TRBV5-1 to TRBJ2-2, with TRBD1 matching 7 bases. Germline V gene sequence: CDR1 SGHRS, CDR2 YFSETQ. The length of the CDR3 is 14 residues. V trimming: 7 bases; J trimming: 1 base; junction bases outside the gene matches: 4. CDR3 protein: CASHGQVNTGELFF. The CDR3 DNA sequence: TGCGCCAGCCACGGACAGGTGAACACCGGGGAGCTGTTTTTT. The variable domain in full, completed from reference TRBV5-1 and TRBJ2-2, reads KAGVTQTPRYLIKTRGQQVTLSCSPISGHRSVSWYQQTPGQGLQFLFEYFSETQRNKGNFPGRFSGRQFSNSRSEMNVSTLELGDSALYLCASHGQVNTGELFFGEGSRLTVL.

The J gene is TRBJ2-1, the V gene TRBV5-6; D remains unclear. Trimming cost V 9 bases and J 2 bases, with 9 bases left between them. Germline values: CDR1 SGHDT, CDR2 YYEEEE. The CDR3 has 12 residues. CDR3 bases: TGTGCCACCGGAGTAGCCTACAATGAGCAGTTCTTC. Encoded protein: CATGVAYNEQFF.

The CDR3 protein is CASRDRTSGYNEQFF. The CDR3 DNA is TGTGCCAGTAGGGACCGGACTAGCGGTTACAATGAGCAGTTCTTC. The chain combines TRBV19 with TRBJ2-1; 10 nucleotides match TRBD2. The CDR3 runs 15 residues. Germline CDR1 and CDR2: LNHDA and SQIVND (reference sequence). Losses at the gene ends were 6 bases for V and 4 bases for J; bases not matched to a gene: 6.

The rearrangement links TRBV14 to TRBJ1-2; TRBD1 matches at 7 bases. The V gene's germline CDR1 is SGHDN and CDR2 FVKESK. The CDR3 has 14 residues. J was trimmed by 8 bases and V by 1 base; bases with no gene match: 7. CDR3: CASSQGKGARGYTF. Written as DNA, the CDR3 is TGTGCCAGCAGCCAAGGAAAGGGGGCGAGGGGCTACACCTTC.

This chain joins TRBV7-2 and TRBJ2-1, with TRBD2 as a possible D gene (5 bases). The CDR3 extends over 14 amino acids. The V gene's germline CDR1 is SGHTA and CDR2 FQGNSA. V dropped 3 bases and J dropped 2 bases, with 8 bases sitting between them. The CDR3 loop reads CASSLPTTYNEQFF. DNA of the CDR3: TGTGCCAGCAGCTTGCCGACTACCTACAATGAGCAGTTCTTC.

V is TRBV6-1 and J is TRBJ1-4; no clear D gene. V was clipped by 5 bases and J by 8 bases, with 15 bases between them. This CDR3 has 14 residues. Per the germline V gene, CDR1 is MNHNS and CDR2 is SASEGT. As DNA, the CDR3 is TGTGCCAGCAGTTTAGACATGTCGGGGGAAAAACTGTTTTTT. This sequence encodes CASSLDMSGEKLFF.

The chain has TRBV9 and TRBJ1-5; D not certain. The V and J ends lost 0 bases and 4 bases respectively, with 5 bases between them. The CDR3 is 13 amino acids. CDR1 is SGDLS and CDR2 is YYNGEE in the germline V gene. For the CDR3, the DNA is TGTGCCAGCAGCGTAGACGGGAATCAGCCCCAGCATTTT. Protein sequence: CASSVDGNQPQHF.